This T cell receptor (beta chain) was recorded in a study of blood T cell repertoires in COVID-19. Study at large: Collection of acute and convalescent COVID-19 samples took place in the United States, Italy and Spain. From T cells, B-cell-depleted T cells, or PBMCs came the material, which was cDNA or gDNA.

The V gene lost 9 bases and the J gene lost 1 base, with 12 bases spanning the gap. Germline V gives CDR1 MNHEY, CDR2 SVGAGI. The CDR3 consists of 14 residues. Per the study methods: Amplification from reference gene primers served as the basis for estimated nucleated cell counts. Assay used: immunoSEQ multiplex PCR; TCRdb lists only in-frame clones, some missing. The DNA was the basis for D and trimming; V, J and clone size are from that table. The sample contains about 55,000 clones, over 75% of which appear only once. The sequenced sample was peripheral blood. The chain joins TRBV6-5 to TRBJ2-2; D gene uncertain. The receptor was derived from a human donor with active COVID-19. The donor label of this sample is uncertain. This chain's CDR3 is CASKTRRNTGELFF. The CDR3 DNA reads TGTGCCAGTAAGACACGGCGGAACACCGGGGAGCTGTTTTTT.